This T cell receptor (beta chain) was identified in a study of T cells in Graves' hyperthyroidism and ophthalmopathy. Study-wide results and caveats: Among clonotypes expanded in thyroid above 0.001, most were also found in blood.

About this clonotype itself: Its antigen is not known.

Drawn at first hyperthyroidism diagnosis, the blood sample preceded any ophthalmopathy symptoms. PBMCs stemmed from around 10 ml fresh peripheral blood. RNA transcripts yielded amplified TCR beta CDR3 regions. Using the HTBI primer set, a first-round RT-PCR was run on the TCR CDR3. MiXCR was run by TCRdb on the multiplex PCR reads, yielding one entry per CDR3 protein. Of fewer than 450,000 distinct CDR3 sequences in the sample, 17% were seen once. The clonotype originates from a woman in her 30s with Graves' hyperthyroidism that later progressed to Graves' ophthalmopathy. The sample was blood.

The CDR3 sequence: CASSPGLSQNTQYF. The CDR3 DNA sequence: TGTGCCAGCAGCCCGGGACTATCTCAGAATACGCAGTATTTT. The chain has TRBV3-1 and TRBJ2-3; 7 bases fit TRBD2. The CDR3 is 14 amino acids. Germline V lookup: CDR1 LGHDT, CDR2 YNNKEL (reference sequence). V dropped 4 bases and J dropped 7; count of bases not matched to a gene: 8.